This record covers a single T cell receptor (beta chain). Its target is unknown. Sequenced by immunoSEQ multiplex PCR; TCRdb stores in-frame clones only, minus some. This table holds about 2,200,000 clones, approximately 94% found once. Naive CD8 cells lacked CD45RO, underwent positive selection for CCR7 and left out terminally differentiated effector memory CD45RA+ cells. Each of the donors was a healthy adult who was HIV-negative and had not had a recent acute infection or vaccination. The data were obtained in a study of shared clonotypes between healthy human individuals. Study findings and constraints: Sharing of clonotypes among donors was expected to vary with sequencing depth. Estimated richness values were generally larger in naive subsets than in memory subsets.

Sequences were obtained from naive CD8+ T cells from PBMCs. This clonotype was sampled from a man aged 18-30 years in good health. Some clones in this sample may be carry-over from other donors' samples.

The CDR3 here is CASSGHLLSNTGELFF. CDR3 sequence (DNA): TGTGCCAGCAGCGGCCACCTTTTATCGAACACCGGGGAGCTGTTTTTT. The chain carries TRBV9 and TRBJ2-2; D not resolved. Trimming stripped 3 bases from V and 0 bases from J, with 12 bases between. The germline V gene has CDR1 SGDLS and CDR2 YYNGEE. This CDR3 is built from 16 residues.